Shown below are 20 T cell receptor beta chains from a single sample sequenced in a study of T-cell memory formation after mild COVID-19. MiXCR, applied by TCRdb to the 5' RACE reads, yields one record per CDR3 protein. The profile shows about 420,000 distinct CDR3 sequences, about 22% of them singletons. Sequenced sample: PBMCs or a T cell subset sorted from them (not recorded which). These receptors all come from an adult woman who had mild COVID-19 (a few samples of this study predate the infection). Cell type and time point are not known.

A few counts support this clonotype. The CDR3 loop reads CASSSSGASTDTQYF. The CDR3 region has the DNA TGTGCCAGCAGCTCTAGCGGGGCTAGCACAGATACGCAGTATTTT. The genes are TRBV11-3 and TRBJ2-3; 9 nucleotides agree with TRBD2. Germline V CDR1 and CDR2: SGHNT, YENEEA. The CDR3 runs to 15 residues. J was trimmed by 0 bases and V by 4 bases; bases with no gene match: 2.

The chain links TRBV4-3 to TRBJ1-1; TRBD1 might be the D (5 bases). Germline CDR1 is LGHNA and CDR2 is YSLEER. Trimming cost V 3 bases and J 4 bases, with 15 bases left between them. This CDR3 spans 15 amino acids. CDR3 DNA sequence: TGCGCCAGCAGCCACTACAAGATGGGGGGCACTGAAGCTTTCTTT. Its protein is CASSHYKMGGTEAFF.

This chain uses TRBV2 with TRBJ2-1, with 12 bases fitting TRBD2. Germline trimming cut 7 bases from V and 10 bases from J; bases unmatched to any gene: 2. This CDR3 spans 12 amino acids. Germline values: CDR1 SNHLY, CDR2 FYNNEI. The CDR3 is CASKGLAGEQFF. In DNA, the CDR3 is TGTGCCAGCAAAGGACTAGCGGGAGAGCAGTTCTTC.

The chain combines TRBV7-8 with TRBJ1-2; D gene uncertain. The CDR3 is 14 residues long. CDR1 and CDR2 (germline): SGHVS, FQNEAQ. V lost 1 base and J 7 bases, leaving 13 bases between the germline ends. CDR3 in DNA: TGTGCCAGCAGCTTAGAGGCCCCCCGATTTGGCTACACCTTC. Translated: CASSLEAPRFGYTF.

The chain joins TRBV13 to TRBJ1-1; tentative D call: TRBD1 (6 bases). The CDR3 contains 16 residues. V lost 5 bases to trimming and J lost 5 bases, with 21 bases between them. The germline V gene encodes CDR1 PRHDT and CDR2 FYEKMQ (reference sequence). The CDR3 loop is CASSPRTAGAMTEAFF. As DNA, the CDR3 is TGTGCCAGCAGCCCCCGGACAGCAGGGGCAATGACTGAAGCTTTCTTT.

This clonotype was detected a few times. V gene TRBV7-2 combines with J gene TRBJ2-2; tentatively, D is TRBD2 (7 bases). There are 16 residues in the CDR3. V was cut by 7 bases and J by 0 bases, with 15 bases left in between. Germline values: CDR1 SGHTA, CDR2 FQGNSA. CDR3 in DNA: TGTGCCAGCACCTGGGGGGGGCCAGCGAACACCGGGGAGCTGTTTTTT. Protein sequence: CASTWGGPANTGELFF.

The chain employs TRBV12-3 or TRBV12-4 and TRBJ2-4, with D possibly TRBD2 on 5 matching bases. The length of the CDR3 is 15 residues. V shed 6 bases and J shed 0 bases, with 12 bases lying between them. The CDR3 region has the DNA TGTGCCAGCAGCCTCGAGGGAGTAGCCAAAAACATTCAGTACTTC. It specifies CASSLEGVAKNIQYF.

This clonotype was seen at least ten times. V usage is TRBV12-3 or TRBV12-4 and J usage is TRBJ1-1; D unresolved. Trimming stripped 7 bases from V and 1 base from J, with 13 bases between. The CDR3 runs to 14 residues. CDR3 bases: TGTGCCAGCACCCCGGACGGTACGAACACTGAAGCTTTCTTT. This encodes CASTPDGTNTEAFF.

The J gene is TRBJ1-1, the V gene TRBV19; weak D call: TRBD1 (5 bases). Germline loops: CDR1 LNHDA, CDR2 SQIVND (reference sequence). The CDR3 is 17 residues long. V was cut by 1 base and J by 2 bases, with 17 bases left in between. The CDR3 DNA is TGTGCCAGTAGTATAGTAGTTACCCGGACACCTAACACTGAAGCTTTCTTT. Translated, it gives CASSIVVTRTPNTEAFF.

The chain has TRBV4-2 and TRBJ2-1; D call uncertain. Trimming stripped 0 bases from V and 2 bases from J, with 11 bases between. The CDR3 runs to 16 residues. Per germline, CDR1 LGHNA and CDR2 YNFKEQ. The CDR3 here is CASSQDLGKTYNEQFF. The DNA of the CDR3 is TGTGCCAGCAGCCAAGATTTGGGGAAAACCTACAATGAGCAGTTCTTC.

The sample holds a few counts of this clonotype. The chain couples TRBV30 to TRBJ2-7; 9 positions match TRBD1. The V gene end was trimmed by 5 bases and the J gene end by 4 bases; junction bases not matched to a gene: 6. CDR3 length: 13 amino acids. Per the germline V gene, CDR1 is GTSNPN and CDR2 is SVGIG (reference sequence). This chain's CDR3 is CAWAAGTGYEQYF. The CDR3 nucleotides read TGTGCCTGGGCGGCCGGGACAGGGTACGAGCAGTACTTC.

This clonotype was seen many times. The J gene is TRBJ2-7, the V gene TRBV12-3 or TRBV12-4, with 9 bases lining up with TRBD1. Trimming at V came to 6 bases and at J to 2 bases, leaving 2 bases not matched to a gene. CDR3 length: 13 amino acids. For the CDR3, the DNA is TGTGCCAGCAGACGGACAGGGGCCTACGAGCAGTACTTC. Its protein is CASRRTGAYEQYF.

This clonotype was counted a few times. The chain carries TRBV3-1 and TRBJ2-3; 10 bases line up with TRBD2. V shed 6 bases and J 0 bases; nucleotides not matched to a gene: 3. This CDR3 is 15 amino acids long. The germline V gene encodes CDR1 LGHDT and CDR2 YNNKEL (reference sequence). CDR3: CASRLAGGSTDTQYF. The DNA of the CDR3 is TGTGCCAGCAGGTTAGCGGGAGGAAGCACAGATACGCAGTATTTT.

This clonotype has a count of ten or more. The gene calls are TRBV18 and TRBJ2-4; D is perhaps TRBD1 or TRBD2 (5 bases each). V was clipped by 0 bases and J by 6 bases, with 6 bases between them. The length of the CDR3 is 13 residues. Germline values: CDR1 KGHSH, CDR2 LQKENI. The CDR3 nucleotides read TGTGCCAGCTCACCACCAGGGACAAACATTCAGTACTTC. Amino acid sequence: CASSPPGTNIQYF.

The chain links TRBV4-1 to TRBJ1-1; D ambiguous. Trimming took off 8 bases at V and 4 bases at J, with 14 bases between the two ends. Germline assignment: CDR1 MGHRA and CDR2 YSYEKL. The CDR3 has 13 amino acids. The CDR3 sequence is CASAHGGPTEAFF. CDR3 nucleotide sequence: TGCGCCAGCGCCCATGGAGGACCCACTGAAGCTTTCTTT.

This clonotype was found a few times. CDR3 sequence: CSVRTGYGYTF. The CDR3 DNA reads TGCAGCGTTAGGACAGGCTATGGCTACACCTTC. The V call is TRBV29-1, the J call TRBJ1-2, with TRBD1 matching over 7 bases. Trimming cost V 5 bases and J 4 bases; bases outside gene matches: 1. This CDR3 spans 11 amino acids. The germline gives CDR1 SQVTM, CDR2 ANQGSEA.

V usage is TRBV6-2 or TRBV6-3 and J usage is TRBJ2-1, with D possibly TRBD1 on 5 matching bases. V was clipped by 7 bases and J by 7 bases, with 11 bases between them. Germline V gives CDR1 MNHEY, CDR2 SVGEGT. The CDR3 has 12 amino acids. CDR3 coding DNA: TGTGCCAGCAAACGACAGCAAAATGAGCAGTTCTTC. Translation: CASKRQQNEQFF.

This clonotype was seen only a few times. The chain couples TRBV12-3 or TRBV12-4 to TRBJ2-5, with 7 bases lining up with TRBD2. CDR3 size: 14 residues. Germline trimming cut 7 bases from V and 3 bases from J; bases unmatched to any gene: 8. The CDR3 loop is CASISGQNKETQYF. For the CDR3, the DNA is TGTGCCAGCATTAGCGGGCAGAACAAAGAGACCCAGTACTTC.

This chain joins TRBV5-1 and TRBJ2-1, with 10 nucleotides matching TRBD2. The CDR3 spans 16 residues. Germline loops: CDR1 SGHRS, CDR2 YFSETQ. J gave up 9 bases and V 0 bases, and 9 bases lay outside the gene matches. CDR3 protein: CASSLDSGGTFGEQFF. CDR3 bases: TGCGCCAGCAGCTTGGATAGCGGGGGGACGTTCGGTGAGCAGTTCTTC.

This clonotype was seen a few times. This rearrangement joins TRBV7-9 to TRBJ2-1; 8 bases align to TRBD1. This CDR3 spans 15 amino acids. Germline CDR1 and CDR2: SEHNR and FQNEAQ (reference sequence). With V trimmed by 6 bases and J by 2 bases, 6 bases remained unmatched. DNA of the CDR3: TGTGCCAGCAGTCCGGACAGGGCGGCCTACAATGAGCAGTTCTTC. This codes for CASSPDRAAYNEQFF.